Below, 8 T cell receptor beta chains from the same sample are listed, as sequenced in a study of T cells in Graves' hyperthyroidism and ophthalmopathy (dated by TCRdb to the late 2010s). The receptor library was made with multiplex PCR. TCRdb names Illumina HiSeq 2000 as the instrument used. TCR beta CDR3 regions were amplified from RNA transcripts. The first round of RT-PCR for the TCR CDR3 was performed with the HTBI primer set and the Qiagen OneStep RT-PCR kit. TCRdb trimmed the raw reads at Q25, called clones with MiXCR and kept productive beta chains. Rows with a matching CDR3 protein are joined into one entry that keeps the most common DNA and genes. The sample profile shows almost 500,000 distinct CDR3 sequences; about 20% of them were found once. The top ten clones comprise 45% to 55% of the sample. The sequenced sample was blood. All receptors derive from a woman between 65 and 79 years old with Graves' ophthalmopathy.

This clonotype has at least ten counts. V is TRBV2 and J is TRBJ2-3; tentatively, D is TRBD1 (5 bases). The CDR3 contains 19 residues. V lost 0 bases to trimming and J lost 0 bases, with 19 bases between them. Germline V gene data show CDR1 as SNHLY and CDR2 as FYNNEI. CDR3 sequence: CASSEAQSRQYSSTDTQYF. The CDR3 region has the DNA TGTGCCAGCAGTGAAGCCCAGTCGCGACAGTATTCTAGCACAGATACGCAGTATTTT.

This clonotype appeared a few times. CDR3 in DNA: TGTGCCAGCAGTTCCGGGACCTCGTGGAGAACAGATACGCAGTATTTT. Amino acid sequence: CASSSGTSWRTDTQYF. V usage is TRBV27 and J usage is TRBJ2-3; D assignment may be TRBD1 or TRBD2 (5 bases each). V dropped 4 bases and J dropped 3 bases, with 17 bases sitting between them. CDR1 MNHEY and CDR2 SMNVEV come from the germline V gene (reference sequence). CDR3 length equals 16 residues.

This clonotype was counted only a few times. The chain employs TRBV7-9 and TRBJ2-3, with 12 bases that match TRBD2. V was pared by 2 bases and J by 2 bases, with 8 bases of the junction left unmatched. From germline, CDR1 is SEHNR and CDR2 FQNEAQ (reference sequence). The CDR3 spans 18 residues. In DNA, the CDR3 is TGTGCCAGCAGCTTACCCCGGACTAGCGGGACCTACACAGATACGCAGTATTTT. Protein product: CASSLPRTSGTYTDTQYF.

In its sample, this clonotype was seen a few times. This chain joins TRBV5-1 and TRBJ2-7, with D unresolved. The V gene's germline CDR1 is SGHRS and CDR2 YFSETQ. V was cut by 4 bases and J by 7 bases, with 12 bases left in between. This CDR3 comprises 12 residues. The CDR3 region is CASSPPIGEQYF. CDR3 in DNA: TGCGCCAGCAGCCCCCCAATAGGAGAGCAGTACTTC.

V usage is TRBV6-1 and J usage is TRBJ2-7; D is possibly TRBD1 or TRBD2 (6 bases each). The CDR3 loop spans 15 amino acids. Looked up from germline, CDR1 is MNHNS and CDR2 is SASEGT. The V end lost 5 bases, the J end lost 3 bases, and 17 bases lay between the germline ends. CDR3 amino acids: CASSWRRGYRYEQYF. CDR3 DNA: TGTGCCAGCAGTTGGCGGAGGGGGTATCGCTACGAGCAGTACTTC.

The V and J genes are TRBV19 and TRBJ2-2; a possible D gene is TRBD1 (5 bases). V lost 3 bases, J lost 2 bases, and 7 bases lay in between. The V gene's germline CDR1 is LNHDA and CDR2 SQIVND (reference sequence). CDR3 size: 14 residues. CDR3 coding DNA: TGTGCCAGTAGTATTGACAGAAACACCGGGGAGCTGTTTTTT. Translating gives CASSIDRNTGELFF.

CDR3 protein: CASRPQENTEAFF. The CDR3 DNA sequence: TGCGCCAGCAGACCACAGGAAAACACTGAAGCTTTCTTT. This chain uses TRBV5-1 with TRBJ1-1, with a weak D call TRBD1 (5 bases). The V end lost 5 bases, the J end lost 2 bases, and 10 bases lay between the germline ends. Germline-derived CDR1 and CDR2 are SGHRS and YFSETQ. This CDR3 is 13 amino acids long. Together with reference TRBV5-1 and TRBJ1-1, the CDR3 gives the full variable domain: KAGVTQTPRYLIKTRGQQVTLSCSPISGHRSVSWYQQTPGQGLQFLFEYFSETQRNKGNFPGRFSGRQFSNSRSEMNVSTLELGDSALYLCASRPQENTEAFFGQGTRLTVV.

In this sample, this clonotype turned up a few times. The chain combines TRBV11-2 with TRBJ2-1, with D perhaps matching TRBD1 or TRBD2 (5 bases each). The CDR3 contains 15 residues. Trimming cost V 4 bases and J 2 bases, with 12 bases left between them. Per the germline V gene, CDR1 is SGHAT and CDR2 is FQNNGV. CDR3 in DNA: TGTGCCAGCAGCTCCTCGAGGGACCCCTACAATGAGCAGTTCTTC. Amino acid sequence: CASSSSRDPYNEQFF.